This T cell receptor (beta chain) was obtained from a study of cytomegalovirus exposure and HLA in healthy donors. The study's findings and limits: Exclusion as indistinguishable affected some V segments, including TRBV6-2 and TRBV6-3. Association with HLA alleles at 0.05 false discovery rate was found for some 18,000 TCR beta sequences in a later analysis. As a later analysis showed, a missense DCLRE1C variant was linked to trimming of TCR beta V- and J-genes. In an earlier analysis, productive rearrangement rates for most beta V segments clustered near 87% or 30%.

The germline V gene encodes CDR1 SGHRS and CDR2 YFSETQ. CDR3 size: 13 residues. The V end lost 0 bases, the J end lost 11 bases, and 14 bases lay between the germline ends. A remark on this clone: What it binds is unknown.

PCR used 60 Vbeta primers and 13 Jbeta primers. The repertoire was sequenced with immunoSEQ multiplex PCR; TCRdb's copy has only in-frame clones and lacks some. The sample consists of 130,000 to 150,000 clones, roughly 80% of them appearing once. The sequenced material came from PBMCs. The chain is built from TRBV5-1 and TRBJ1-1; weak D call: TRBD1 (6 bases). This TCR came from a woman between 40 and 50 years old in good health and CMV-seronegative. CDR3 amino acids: CASSLGGRNWAFF. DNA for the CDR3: TGCGCCAGCAGCTTGGGGGGGCGAAATTGGGCTTTCTTT.